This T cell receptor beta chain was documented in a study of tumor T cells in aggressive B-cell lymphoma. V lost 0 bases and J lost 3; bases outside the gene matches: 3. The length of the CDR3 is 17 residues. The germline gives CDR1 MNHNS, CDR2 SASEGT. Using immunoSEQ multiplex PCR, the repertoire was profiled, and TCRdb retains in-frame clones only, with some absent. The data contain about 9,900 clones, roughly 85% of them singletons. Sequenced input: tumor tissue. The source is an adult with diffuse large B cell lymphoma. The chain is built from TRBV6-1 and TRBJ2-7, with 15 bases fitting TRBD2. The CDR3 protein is CASSEAGTSGRLYEQYF. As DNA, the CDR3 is TGTGCCAGCAGTGAAGCGGGGACTAGCGGGAGGCTCTACGAGCAGTACTTC.